These 30 T cell receptor beta chains were all obtained from the same sample, sequenced in a study of CXCR3-negative and CXCR3-positive naive CD8 T cells. Study-level results: Researchers report that CXCR3-positive naive cells carry more hydrophobic TRB CDR3s than CXCR3-negative naive cells.

These receptors' targets are unknown. UMI-tagged TRB cDNA libraries were built via 5' RACE. TCRdb reprocessed the 5' RACE reads; each CDR3 protein has one entry and no DNA is given. The listing contains around 120,000 distinct CDR3 sequences. Sequenced input: naive CXCR3+ CD8+ T cells from blood. As for subset: CD45RO-CCR7+CD27+CD95- naive CD8+ T cells expressing CXCR3 (TNR3+). These receptors were taken from a human donor in good health. Some clones in this sample may be carry-over from other donors' samples.

J is TRBJ2-7 and V is TRBV7-9. In germline, CDR1 is SEHNR, CDR2 FQNEAQ (reference sequence). The CDR3 has 16 residues. This chain's CDR3 is CASSLGVGLSTYEQYF. Supplemented by reference TRBV7-9 and TRBJ2-7, the full variable domain reads DTGVSQNPRHKITKRGQNVTFRCDPISEHNRLYWYRQTLGQGPEFLTYFQNEAQLEKSRLLSDRFSAERPKGSFSTLEIQRTEQGDSAMYLCASSLGVGLSTYEQYFGPGTRLTVT.

V and J are TRBV6-2 or TRBV6-3 and TRBJ2-4. Germline CDR1 and CDR2: MNHEY and SVGEGT. CDR3 size: 16 residues. The chain's CDR3 is CASSYDLNLAKNIQYF.

The chain recombines TRBV23-1 with TRBJ1-4; TCRdb lists TRBD1, though no DNA is available to test this call. TRBV23-1 counts as an open reading frame of uncertain function. The CDR3 is 20 residues long. Here the CDR3 reads CASSQSGGGADQATNEKLFF.

Here the CDR3 reads CASSDTGMNTEAFF. The chain combines TRBV25-1 with TRBJ1-1; the TRBD1 assignment by TCRdb is unverifiable without DNA. CDR1 is MGHDK, CDR2 SYGVNS, per germline. The CDR3 loop spans 14 amino acids.

The chain uses TRBV29-1 and TRBJ1-4. Germline values: CDR1 SQVTM, CDR2 ANQGSEA. This CDR3 has 13 residues. CDR3 residues: CSPPWGKNEKLFF.

The chain uses TRBV29-1 and TRBJ2-7; the TRBD1 assignment by TCRdb is unverifiable without DNA. This CDR3 is built from 16 residues. CDR1 and CDR2 (germline): SQVTM, ANQGSEA. CDR3 in amino acids: CSVEAPGQGLPYEQYF.

The rearrangement joins TRBV27 to TRBJ1-1; checking the TCRdb D call of TRBD1 is not possible without DNA. The CDR3 extends over 16 amino acids. Germline CDR1 MNHEY, CDR2 SMNVEV (reference sequence). This chain's CDR3 is CASSPTGGYGNTEAFF.

The gene calls are TRBV11-2 and TRBJ2-1. The CDR3 extends over 15 amino acids. The germline CDR1 and CDR2 sequences are SGHAT and FQNNGV. CDR3 region: CASSLARLSYNEQFF.

The chain combines TRBV29-1 with TRBJ2-2; TCRdb calls TRBD2, which cannot be checked without DNA. The CDR3 consists of 16 residues. Germline V gene lookup returns CDR1 SQVTM and CDR2 ANQGSEA. CDR3 loop: CSVEDLTSGPTGELFF.

Here the CDR3 reads CASSLGLGYEQYF. The rearrangement uses TRBV5-5 and TRBJ2-7; TCRdb outputs TRBD2, but without DNA this stays unchecked. Germline V gene sequence: CDR1 SGHKS, CDR2 YYEKEE (reference sequence). This CDR3 comprises 13 residues.

This CDR3 is CASSISTGLSEQFF. The chain joins TRBV5-1 to TRBJ2-1; TCRdb proposes TRBD1, but this gene call is untestable without DNA. Germline CDR1 and CDR2: SGHRS and YFSETQ. This CDR3 spans 14 amino acids.

The chain combines TRBV14 with TRBJ2-7; the TCRdb D gene call, TRBD1, has no DNA to confirm it. Germline loops: CDR1 SGHDN, CDR2 FVKESK. This CDR3 contains 14 residues. CDR3 region: CASSQTQGIDEQYF.

V usage is TRBV6-2 or TRBV6-3 and J usage is TRBJ2-7; TCRdb indicates TRBD2, and absent DNA this call remains unverified. Germline V gene lookup returns CDR1 MNHEY and CDR2 SVGEGT. This CDR3 region has 15 residues. The chain's CDR3 is CASSYSPDEREEQYF.

The chain employs TRBV5-1 and TRBJ2-3; with no DNA, the TCRdb D assignment of TRBD2 cannot be verified. CDR3 size: 16 residues. Germline values: CDR1 SGHRS, CDR2 YFSETQ. CDR3: CASSYSLAGMGDTQYF.

V is TRBV11-3 and J is TRBJ2-2; TCRdb selects TRBD1, and the lack of DNA leaves this call unchecked. The CDR3 covers 15 residues. The germline V gene encodes CDR1 SGHNT and CDR2 YENEEA. The CDR3 protein is CASSSGDRLAGELFF.

The chain employs TRBV7-9 and TRBJ2-2; TCRdb names TRBD1, which stays unverified in the absence of DNA. Germline V gene data show CDR1 as SEHNR and CDR2 as FQNEAQ (reference sequence). The CDR3 covers 16 residues. CDR3 amino acids: CASSGNSNPHLGELFF.

This chain connects TRBV30 to TRBJ1-1. CDR1 is GTSNPN and CDR2 is SVGIG in the germline V gene (reference sequence). The length of the CDR3 is 13 residues. The CDR3 loop reads CAWSVQDNTEAFF. The whole variable domain, filled in from reference TRBV30 and TRBJ1-1, reads SQTIHQWPATLVQPVGSPLSLECTVEGTSNPNLYWYRQAAGRGLQLLFYSVGIGQISSEVPQNLSASRPQDRQFILSSKKLLLSDSGFYLCAWSVQDNTEAFFGQGTRLTVV.

This chain joins TRBV7-3 and TRBJ1-2. Germline assignment: CDR1 SGHTA and CDR2 FQGTGA. The CDR3 is made up of 15 amino acids. This CDR3 reads CASSPEGMDFYGYTF.

V is TRBV20-1 and J is TRBJ2-1; there is no DNA to check the TCRdb D call of TRBD2. Per the germline V gene, CDR1 is DFQATT and CDR2 is SNEGSKA (reference sequence). The CDR3 contains 14 residues. CDR3 residues: CRTLDSSSYNEQFF.

The chain links TRBV6-6 to TRBJ2-3; TCRdb proposes TRBD2, but this gene call is untestable without DNA. The CDR3 totals 18 residues. Looked up from germline, CDR1 is MNHNY and CDR2 is SVGAGI (reference sequence). The CDR3 here is CASSYSGGSGYQADTQYF.

The V gene is TRBV19, the J gene TRBJ2-2; TCRdb names TRBD1, which stays unverified in the absence of DNA. The CDR3 sequence is 13 residues long. In germline, CDR1 is LNHDA, CDR2 SQIVND (reference sequence). This CDR3 reads CASSGTDLVELFF. Drawing the rest from reference TRBV19 and TRBJ2-2, the complete variable domain is DGGITQSPKYLFRKEGQNVTLSCEQNLNHDAMYWYRQDPGQGLRLIYYSQIVNDFQKGDIAEGYSVSREKKESFPLTVTSAQKNPTAFYLCASSGTDLVELFFGEGSRLTVL.

The chain employs TRBV7-8 and TRBJ2-3; TCRdb reports TRBD2, a call that lacks DNA to check it against. CDR1 is SGHVS, CDR2 FQNEAQ, per germline. This CDR3 is 19 amino acids long. CDR3 sequence: CASSPRWGTSGGPGDTQYF.

J is TRBJ1-1 and V is TRBV27; lacking DNA, the TRBD1 call made by TCRdb goes unchecked. CDR1 and CDR2 from the germline V gene are MNHEY and SMNVEV (reference sequence). CDR3 size: 15 residues. The CDR3 loop reads CASSTRQGINTEAFF.

The chain carries TRBV28 and TRBJ1-2; TCRdb reports TRBD1, a call that lacks DNA to check it against. CDR1 is MDHEN and CDR2 is SYDVKM in the germline V gene. The CDR3 is 15 amino acids. The CDR3 loop is CASSLDRQGGHGYTF.

The rearrangement joins TRBV29-1 to TRBJ1-1; TCRdb outputs TRBD1, but without DNA this stays unchecked. CDR3 length: 13 residues. Germline CDR1 is SQVTM and CDR2 is ANQGSEA. The CDR3 region is CSVRGQLNTEAFF.

This chain connects TRBV14 to TRBJ2-3. Germline V gene sequence: CDR1 SGHDN, CDR2 FVKESK. This CDR3 has 15 amino acids. This CDR3 is CASSSAVTSTDTQYF.

The chain is built from TRBV29-1 and TRBJ2-2; absent DNA, TCRdb's TRBD1 call cannot be checked. CDR1 is SQVTM, CDR2 ANQGSEA, per germline. The CDR3 loop spans 14 amino acids. CDR3 loop: CSVEMGGGAGELFF.

The chain is built from TRBV29-1 and TRBJ1-2. This CDR3 is 15 amino acids long. Germline CDR1 reads SQVTM; CDR2 reads ANQGSEA. CDR3 sequence: CSVERVETIFYGYTF.

This chain links TRBV11-3 with TRBJ2-3. CDR3 size: 14 residues. Germline CDR1 and CDR2: SGHNT and YENEEA. The CDR3 loop is CASSSASSTDTQYF. Full variable domain (missing parts from reference TRBV11-3 and TRBJ2-3): EAGVVQSPRYKIIEKKQPVAFWCNPISGHNTLYWYLQNLGQGPELLIRYENEEAVDDSQLPKDRFSAERLKGVDSTLKIQPAELGDSAVYLCASSSASSTDTQYFGPGTRLTVL.

This chain joins TRBV29-1 and TRBJ2-7. CDR3 length: 12 amino acids. Looked up from germline, CDR1 is SQVTM and CDR2 is ANQGSEA. This CDR3 is CSVRESTYEQYF.